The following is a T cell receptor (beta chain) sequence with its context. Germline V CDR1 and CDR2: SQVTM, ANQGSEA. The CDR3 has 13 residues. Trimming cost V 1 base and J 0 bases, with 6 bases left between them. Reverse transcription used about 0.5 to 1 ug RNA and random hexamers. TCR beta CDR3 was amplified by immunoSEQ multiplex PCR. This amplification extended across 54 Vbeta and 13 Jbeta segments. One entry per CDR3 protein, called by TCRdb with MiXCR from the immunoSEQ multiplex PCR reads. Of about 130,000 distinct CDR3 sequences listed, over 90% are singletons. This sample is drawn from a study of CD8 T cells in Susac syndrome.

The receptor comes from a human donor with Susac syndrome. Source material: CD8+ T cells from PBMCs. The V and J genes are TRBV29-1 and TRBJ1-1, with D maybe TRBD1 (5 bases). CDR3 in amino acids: CSVEGGLNTEAFF. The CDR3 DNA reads TGCAGCGTTGAAGGGGGCCTGAACACTGAAGCTTTCTTT.